A single TCR beta chain is shown here with its context. The data were produced by immunoSEQ multiplex PCR, yet TCRdb's version contains in-frame clones alone and is incomplete. The sample holds around 620,000 clones, 85% to 90% seen once. This entry is derived from a study of blood T cell repertoires in COVID-19. About the study: In each case, the material was cDNA or gDNA derived from T cells, B-cell-depleted T cells, or PBMCs.

CDR1 and CDR2 from the germline V gene are SQVTM and ANQGSEA. The CDR3 loop spans 14 amino acids. The ends were cut back, 4 bases at V and 1 base at J, with 13 bases in the middle. The J gene is TRBJ1-1, the V gene TRBV29-1; a weak D match, TRBD1 (6 bases). This receptor was obtained from a young woman with acute or convalescent COVID-19. Source material: peripheral blood. CDR3 coding DNA: TGCAGCGTTGCCCATTTGACAGGGAACACTGAAGCTTTCTTT. It yields the protein CSVAHLTGNTEAFF.